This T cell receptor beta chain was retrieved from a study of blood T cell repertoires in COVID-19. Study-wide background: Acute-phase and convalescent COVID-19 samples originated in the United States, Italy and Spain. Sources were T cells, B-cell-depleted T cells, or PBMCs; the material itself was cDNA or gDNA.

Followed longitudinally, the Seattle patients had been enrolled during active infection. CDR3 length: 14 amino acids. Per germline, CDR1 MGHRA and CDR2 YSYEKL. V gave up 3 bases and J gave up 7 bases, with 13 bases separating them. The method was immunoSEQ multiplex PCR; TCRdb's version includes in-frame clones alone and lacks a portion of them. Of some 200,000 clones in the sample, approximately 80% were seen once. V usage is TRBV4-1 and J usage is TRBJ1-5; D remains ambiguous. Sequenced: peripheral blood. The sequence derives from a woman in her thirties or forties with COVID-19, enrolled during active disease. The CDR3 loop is CASSHLMTPQPQHF. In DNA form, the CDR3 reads TGCGCCAGCAGCCATCTCATGACACCCCAGCCCCAGCATTTT.